A selection of T cell receptor beta chains follows, all from one sample in a study of identical twins. Via MiXCR, TCRdb re-called the 5' RACE reads, giving one row per CDR3 protein. The repertoire includes fewer than 450,000 distinct CDR3 sequences, roughly 10% of them detected once, and around 8.6% sits in the top ten. Input material: naive T cells sorted from blood. These receptors came from a woman between 45 and 60 years old in good health. Each CDR3 is given with its conserved first and last residue. The D gene is left open where the match is weak. Part of the rows lack a size; the others show once, few, many or a class for expanded clones.

DNA,CDR3,size,J,V,D
TGTGCCAGCGCACTGGGGACTAGCGGGAAGCGGCCAGATACGCAGTATTTT,CASALGTSGKRPDTQYF,few,TRBJ2-3,TRBV25-1,TRBD2
TGTGCCAGCAGTTTTTACTACGAGCAGTACTTC,CASSFYYEQYF,.,TRBJ2-7,TRBV27,.
TGTGCCAGCAGCTTAGCCTTTAGCACAGATACGCAGTATTTT,CASSLAFSTDTQYF,.,TRBJ2-3,TRBV6-5,.
TGTGCCAGCAGCTTAGTGGGGCTTCTGGCGGATACCGGGGAGCTGTTTTTT,CASSLVGLLADTGELFF,many,TRBJ2-2,TRBV7-8,.
TGTGCCAGCGGGTACTCTGGGGCCAACGTCCTGACTTTC,CASGYSGANVLTF,many,TRBJ2-6,TRBV12-3/TRBV12-4,.
TGTGCCAGCAGTACAATTCTCGGACTAGCGGGAGGAGAGACCCAGTACTTC,CASSTILGLAGGETQYF,many,TRBJ2-5,TRBV28,TRBD2
TGTGCCAGCAGTAACCCGGGACTCCCCTACGAGCAGTACTTC,CASSNPGLPYEQYF,.,TRBJ2-7,TRBV27,.
TGCGCCAGCAGCAAATTAGCGGGTGTTCTCTACGAGCAGTACTTC,CASSKLAGVLYEQYF,.,TRBJ2-7,TRBV5-1,TRBD2
TGCGCCAGCAGCTTGGATTGGGGAACTGAAGCTTTCTTT,CASSLDWGTEAFF,many,TRBJ1-1,TRBV5-1,.
TGTGCCAGCAGGGCTCCGGGCTACGAGCAGTACTTC,CASRAPGYEQYF,.,TRBJ2-7,TRBV12-3/TRBV12-4,.
TGTGCCAGCAGCTTGGTGGTGGTTCAAGGGGGCGTCGGCAACATTCAGTACTTC,CASSLVVVQGGVGNIQYF,.,TRBJ2-4,TRBV5-5,TRBD1
TGTGCCATCAGTGAGTCGGCCGCCGGGGTCACTGAAGCTTTCTTT,CAISESAAGVTEAFF,.,TRBJ1-1,TRBV10-3,.
TGCGCCAGCAGCCCCAGGACTAGCGGGAGAATGTCCGAGCAGTACTTC,CASSPRTSGRMSEQYF,many,TRBJ2-7,TRBV5-1,TRBD2
TGCAGTGCCCACTTAGCGGGAGGGGGAGAGACCCAGTACTTC,CSAHLAGGGETQYF,.,TRBJ2-5,TRBV20-1,TRBD2
TGTGCCAGCAGCGAGACTAGCGGGAGTTTCGGAGATACGCAGTATTTT,CASSETSGSFGDTQYF,many,TRBJ2-3,TRBV7-2,TRBD2
TGTGCCACCAGTGTAGGGACATGGACCGGGGAGCTGTTTTTT,CATSVGTWTGELFF,many,TRBJ2-2,TRBV24-1,.
TGTGCCAGCAGCTTAATCCAGGGGTCGAACACTGAAGCTTTCTTT,CASSLIQGSNTEAFF,.,TRBJ1-1,TRBV7-2,.
TGTGCCAGCAGCTTGTGGACAGGGGCCCCCTACGAGCAGTACTTC,CASSLWTGAPYEQYF,.,TRBJ2-7,TRBV7-8,TRBD1
TGTGCCAGCAGTTACTCTCCCATCGGTGAGCAGTACTTC,CASSYSPIGEQYF,few,TRBJ2-7,TRBV6-5,.
TGTGCCAGCAGCCAGTGGTCCTACAATGAGCGGTTCTTC,CASSQWSYNERFF,.,TRBJ2-1,TRBV3-1,.
TGTGCCAGCAGTTACTCGGGTTTCAGGGGCCAAAACTATGGCTACACCTTC,CASSYSGFRGQNYGYTF,many,TRBJ1-2,TRBV6-5,.
TGTGCCAGCAGACCAACCCCTCACACAGATACGCAGTATTTT,CASRPTPHTDTQYF,few,TRBJ2-3,TRBV6-6,.
TGTGCCACAGGACTAGCGGACTTAACCGGGGAGCTGTTTTTT,CATGLADLTGELFF,.,TRBJ2-2,TRBV2,TRBD2
TGCGCCAGCAGCTTGACACCTAGCTCCTACAATGAGCAGTTCTTC,CASSLTPSSYNEQFF,many,TRBJ2-1,TRBV5-1,.
TGCAGCGTTGTCCTGACAGGTTGGGGTGGCTACACCTTC,CSVVLTGWGGYTF,many,TRBJ1-2,TRBV29-1,.
TGCAGCGTCGGGACAGGGGTGTACCAGCCCCAGCATTTT,CSVGTGVYQPQHF,many,TRBJ1-5,TRBV29-1,TRBD1
TGTGCCAGCCACTACAGGGGCGGCACAGATACGCAGTATTTT,CASHYRGGTDTQYF,few,TRBJ2-3,TRBV6-1,TRBD1
TGTGCCAGCAGCTCTAGCGGGGGTCGGCAGTATTTT,CASSSSGGRQYF,.,TRBJ2-3,TRBV7-9,TRBD2
TGTGCCAGCAGCCAAGGCCTAGCGGGAGGTGGGAATGAGCAGTTCTTC,CASSQGLAGGGNEQFF,.,TRBJ2-1,TRBV3-1,TRBD2